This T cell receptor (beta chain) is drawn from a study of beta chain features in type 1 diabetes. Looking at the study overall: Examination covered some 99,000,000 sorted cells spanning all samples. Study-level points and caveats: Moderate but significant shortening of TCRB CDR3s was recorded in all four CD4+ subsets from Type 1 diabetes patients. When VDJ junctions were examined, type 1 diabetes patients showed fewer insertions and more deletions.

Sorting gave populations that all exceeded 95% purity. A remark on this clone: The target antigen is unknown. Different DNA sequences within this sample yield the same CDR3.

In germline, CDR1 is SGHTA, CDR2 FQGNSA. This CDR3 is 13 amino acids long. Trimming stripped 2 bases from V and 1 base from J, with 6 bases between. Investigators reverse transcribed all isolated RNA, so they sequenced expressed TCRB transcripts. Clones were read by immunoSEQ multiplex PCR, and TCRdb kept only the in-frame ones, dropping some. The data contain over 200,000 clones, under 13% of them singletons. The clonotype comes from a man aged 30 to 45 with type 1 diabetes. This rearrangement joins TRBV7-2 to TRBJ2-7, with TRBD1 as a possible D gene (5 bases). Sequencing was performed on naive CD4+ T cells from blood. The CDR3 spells CASSLSGSYEQYF. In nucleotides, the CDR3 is TGTGCCAGCAGCTTATCAGGGTCCTACGAGCAGTACTTC.